These 29 T cell receptor beta chains share one sample of origin, sequenced in a study of shared clonotypes between healthy human individuals. Repertoires were generated with immunoSEQ multiplex PCR, while TCRdb's copy carries only in-frame clones and drops some. The table includes hundreds of thousands of clones, roughly 70% detected once. Sequencing was carried out using memory CD4+ T cells sorted from blood. Subset specified: CD45RA-negative fraction. These receptors originate from a woman in her 30s in good health.

This clone was detected only a few times. The chain is built from TRBV28 and TRBJ1-5, with D maybe TRBD1 (6 bases). V lost 2 bases and J lost 0, with 11 bases in between. The germline V gene encodes CDR1 MDHEN and CDR2 SYDVKM. This CDR3 has 16 residues. CDR3 in amino acids: CASSLRGGYSNQPQHF. The CDR3, as DNA: TGTGCCAGCAGTTTAAGGGGGGGCTATAGCAATCAGCCCCAGCATTTT.

This chain uses TRBV5-1 with TRBJ2-1; D unresolved. CDR3 length: 11 residues. V lost 4 bases and J lost 5, with 4 bases in between. The germline gives CDR1 SGHRS, CDR2 YFSETQ. The CDR3: CASSMDNEQFF. In DNA form, the CDR3 reads TGCGCCAGCAGCATGGACAATGAGCAGTTCTTC.

This CDR3 is CASSRSGGNQPQHF. The CDR3 coding sequence is TGTGCCAGCAGCCGCAGTGGGGGCAATCAGCCCCAGCATTTT. V and J are TRBV7-9 and TRBJ1-5; D ambiguous. V lost 5 bases and J lost 2, with 10 bases in between. CDR1 SEHNR and CDR2 FQNEAQ come from the germline V gene (reference sequence). This CDR3 spans 14 amino acids.

This clone occurred a few times. The sample contains more than one DNA sequence encoding this CDR3. In nucleotides, the CDR3 is TGTGCCAGCTCAGAGATCTACAATGAGCAGTTCTTC. Amino acid sequence: CASSEIYNEQFF. The chain carries TRBV18 and TRBJ2-1, with D hard to call. Germline V lookup: CDR1 KGHSH, CDR2 LQKENI. This CDR3 is 12 amino acids long. The V and J ends lost 5 bases and 3 bases respectively, with 5 bases between them.

The rearrangement uses TRBV7-9 and TRBJ1-2; the match to TRBD1 covers 10 bases. Unmatched junction bases numbered 11, after V lost 4 bases and J lost 3 bases. The CDR3 loop spans 17 amino acids. From germline, CDR1 is SEHNR and CDR2 FQNEAQ (reference sequence). In DNA, the CDR3 is TGTGCCAGCAGCTCCGGGACAGGGGAAGCATGGGACTATGGCTACACCTTC. Its translation is CASSSGTGEAWDYGYTF.

This clone came up once. CDR3 nucleotides: TGTGCCAGCAGCATATCGACAGGAGGCTATGGCTACACCTTC. This sequence encodes CASSISTGGYGYTF. The chain carries TRBV5-4 and TRBJ1-2, with D possibly matching TRBD1 (6 bases). Germline CDR1 is SGHNT and CDR2 is YYREEE (reference sequence). V dropped 4 bases and J dropped 4 bases, with 14 bases sitting between them. The length of the CDR3 is 14 residues.

This chain joins TRBV7-9 and TRBJ2-5; TRBD1 agrees at 11 bases. CDR1 and CDR2 (germline): SEHNR, FQNEAQ (reference sequence). This CDR3 comprises 17 residues. V was pared by 1 base and J by 5 bases, with 9 bases of the junction left unmatched. This CDR3 reads CASSLVGTGGSRETQYF. The CDR3 region has the DNA TGTGCCAGCAGCTTAGTCGGGACAGGGGGGAGTCGGGAGACCCAGTACTTC. Full variable domain (outside the CDR3, taken from reference TRBV7-9 and TRBJ2-5): DTGVSQNPRHKITKRGQNVTFRCDPISEHNRLYWYRQTLGQGPEFLTYFQNEAQLEKSRLLSDRFSAERPKGSFSTLEIQRTEQGDSAMYLCASSLVGTGGSRETQYFGPGTRLLVL.

The chain uses TRBV5-8 and TRBJ1-4, with a weak D call TRBD1 (5 bases). Germline V CDR1 and CDR2: SGHTS, YDEGEE. V shed 4 bases and J shed 8 bases, with 18 bases lying between them. This CDR3 has 15 residues. CDR3 region: CASSPGDDLREKLFF. CDR3 DNA sequence: TGTGCCAGCAGCCCCGGGGACGATTTAAGGGAAAAACTGTTTTTT.

The chain carries TRBV19 and TRBJ2-7; 10 positions match TRBD1. Trimming at V came to 5 bases and at J to 5 bases, leaving 6 bases not matched to a gene. This CDR3 spans 14 amino acids. Germline loops: CDR1 LNHDA, CDR2 SQIVND (reference sequence). CDR3 in DNA: TGTGCCAGTAGTCGACCGGGACAGGGGAACGAGCAGTACTTC. This codes for CASSRPGQGNEQYF.

The gene calls are TRBV7-6 and TRBJ2-7; unclear D gene. The CDR3 is made up of 13 amino acids. Germline CDR1 reads SGHVS; CDR2 reads FNYEAQ. Trimming removed 2 bases from V and 3 bases from J, with 8 bases in between. CDR3 residues: CASSLQSYYEQYF. The DNA of the CDR3 is TGTGCCAGCAGCTTACAATCATACTACGAGCAGTACTTC.

The chain joins TRBV7-2 to TRBJ1-2, with D tentatively TRBD1 (5 bases). Per the germline V gene, CDR1 is SGHTA and CDR2 is FQGNSA. The CDR3 is 13 amino acids. Trimming took 5 bases from V and 4 from J, leaving 11 bases between them. The chain's CDR3 is CASSPERGYGYTF. The CDR3, as DNA: TGTGCCAGCAGCCCTGAAAGGGGCTATGGCTACACCTTC.

The V and J genes are TRBV19 and TRBJ1-5; 7 bases agree with TRBD1. Germline CDR1 LNHDA, CDR2 SQIVND (reference sequence). The V and J ends lost 1 base and 6 bases, in that order; junction bases with no gene match: 6. The CDR3 totals 15 residues. The CDR3: CASSIGYRGGQPQHF. The CDR3 DNA reads as TGTGCCAGTAGTATAGGCTACAGGGGTGGTCAGCCCCAGCATTTT.

The genes are TRBV6-5 and TRBJ1-4; D remains unclear. This CDR3 has 14 amino acids. The V end was cut by 2 bases, the J end by 8 bases, with 12 bases between. Germline loops: CDR1 MNHEY, CDR2 SVGAGI. CDR3 loop: CASSYARAAEKLFF. CDR3 sequence (DNA): TGTGCCAGCAGTTACGCCCGGGCCGCCGAAAAACTGTTTTTT.

The rearrangement joins TRBV7-9 to TRBJ2-3; tentatively, D is TRBD1 (6 bases). V lost 5 bases and J lost 4, with 13 bases in between. The germline CDR1 and CDR2 sequences are SEHNR and FQNEAQ (reference sequence). The CDR3 extends over 14 amino acids. CDR3 protein: CASSPRTAADTQYF. CDR3 in DNA: TGTGCCAGCAGCCCCCGGACAGCTGCAGATACGCAGTATTTT.

The V gene is TRBV5-6, the J gene TRBJ1-5, with D unclear. CDR1 is SGHDT and CDR2 is YYEEEE in the germline V gene. There are 15 residues in the CDR3. Between the trimmed V and J ends, which lost 6 bases and 3 bases, there was a span of 16 bases. CDR3 in DNA: TGTGCCAGCAACCCGTATGCTAGGGACAATCAGCCCCAGCATTTT. It codes for CASNPYARDNQPQHF.

CDR3 in amino acids: CASSENGDTFSNQPQHF. The CDR3, as DNA: TGTGCCAGCAGTGAAAATGGGGACACATTTAGCAATCAGCCCCAGCATTTT. The rearrangement links TRBV6-1 to TRBJ1-5, with D tentatively TRBD1 (6 bases). Germline V gene lookup returns CDR1 MNHNS and CDR2 SASEGT. The CDR3 is 17 residues long. The V end lost 2 bases, the J end lost 0 bases, and 14 bases lay between the germline ends.

Concerning this clone: This same CDR3 is encoded by further DNA sequences in the sample. The chain links TRBV27 to TRBJ1-2, with D possibly matching TRBD1 (5 bases). Germline-derived CDR1 and CDR2 are MNHEY and SMNVEV (reference sequence). Deletions cut 5 bases from V and 4 bases from J, with 11 bases between. The CDR3 runs to 13 residues. As DNA, the CDR3 is TGTGCCAGCAGTCCCGGGACTGGCTATGGCTACACCTTC. Translating gives CASSPGTGYGYTF.

This chain links TRBV18 with TRBJ1-2; 7 bases line up with TRBD1. V lost 3 bases and J lost 5; bases outside the gene matches: 15. The CDR3 consists of 17 residues. CDR1 and CDR2 (germline): KGHSH, LQKENI. In DNA, the CDR3 is TGTGCCAGCTCACCGTCGCTGTCAACGACAGGGCGGTATGGCTACACCTTC. Its translation is CASSPSLSTTGRYGYTF.

The table lists this clone with a count of one. The V call is TRBV9, the J call TRBJ1-2, with D perhaps TRBD1 (6 bases). CDR1 and CDR2 from the germline V gene are SGDLS and YYNGEE. This CDR3 region has 15 residues. Between the trimmed V and J ends, which lost 0 bases and 2 bases, there was a span of 11 bases. As DNA, the CDR3 is TGTGCCAGCAGCGTAGCTTGGCAGGGGAACTATGGCTACACCTTC. It codes for CASSVAWQGNYGYTF.

The chain combines TRBV7-9 with TRBJ1-2, with D maybe TRBD1 (6 bases). Trimming stripped 1 base from V and 8 bases from J, with 20 bases between. CDR1 and CDR2 from the germline V gene are SEHNR and FQNEAQ (reference sequence). This CDR3 spans 16 amino acids. CDR3 sequence reads: CASSLEGLGAQAGYTF. The CDR3 coding sequence is TGTGCCAGCAGCTTAGAGGGTTTGGGGGCGCAAGCCGGCTACACCTTC.

This clone was recorded many times. Other DNA sequences in this specimen translate into the identical CDR3. V usage is TRBV11-2 and J usage is TRBJ2-7; tentative D call: TRBD2 (6 bases). CDR1 and CDR2 from the germline V gene are SGHAT and FQNNGV. The CDR3 is made up of 15 amino acids. Trimming removed 3 bases at V and 1 base at J, with 13 bases between. For the CDR3, the DNA is TGTGCCAGCAGCTTTGGAGGGGCGGGGTCCTACGAGCAGTACTTC. As protein: CASSFGGAGSYEQYF. The complete variable domain, with remaining parts taken from reference TRBV11-2 and TRBJ2-7, reads EAGVAQSPRYKIIEKRQSVAFWCNPISGHATLYWYQQILGQGPKLLIQFQNNGVVDDSQLPKDRFSAERLKGVDSTLKIQPAKLEDSAVYLCASSFGGAGSYEQYFGPGTRLTVT.

The chain recombines TRBV6-5 with TRBJ2-5; D gene unclear. CDR1 MNHEY and CDR2 SVGAGI come from the germline V gene. This CDR3 spans 16 amino acids. Trimming removed 0 bases at V and 2 bases at J, with 13 bases between. CDR3 sequence: CASSYSYSTDQETQYF. CDR3 bases: TGTGCCAGCAGTTACTCTTATTCCACAGATCAAGAGACCCAGTACTTC.

The chain has TRBV28 and TRBJ2-1; D could derive from TRBD1 or TRBD2 (7 bases each). The CDR3 runs to 15 residues. From germline, CDR1 is MDHEN and CDR2 SYDVKM. The V and J ends lost 3 bases and 3 bases respectively, with 12 bases between them. The CDR3 DNA reads as TGTGCCAGCAGTTTGCGCAGGGGGGGCTACAATGAGCAGTTCTTC. Translated, it gives CASSLRRGGYNEQFF.

The chain employs TRBV23-1 and TRBJ2-5; D remains unclear. TRBV23-1 is given ORF status, its function remaining uncertain. This CDR3 spans 15 amino acids. The V and J ends lost 4 bases and 1 base respectively, with 13 bases between them. The chain's CDR3 is CASSPIPDGQETQYF. The CDR3 coding sequence is TGCGCCAGCAGTCCTATCCCGGACGGCCAAGAGACCCAGTACTTC.

This clone has just a few counts. V gene TRBV18 combines with J gene TRBJ1-2; TRBD1 agrees at 9 bases. The germline V gene has CDR1 KGHSH and CDR2 LQKENI. This CDR3 has 15 residues. The trim removed 4 bases at V and 4 bases at J, leaving 7 bases unmatched. Written as DNA, the CDR3 is TGTGCCAGCTCACGACGCGAGGACAGGGGCTATGGCTACACCTTC. This codes for CASSRREDRGYGYTF.

The V call is TRBV4-1, the J call TRBJ2-4; TRBD1 aligns across 10 bases. This CDR3 has 16 amino acids. Germline V gene lookup returns CDR1 MGHRA and CDR2 YSYEKL. Losses at the gene ends were 2 bases for V and 6 bases for J; bases not matched to a gene: 7. CDR3 amino acids: CASSQRPGTGVNIQYF. The CDR3 DNA sequence: TGCGCCAGCAGCCAACGTCCCGGGACAGGGGTAAACATTCAGTACTTC.

V and J are TRBV5-1 and TRBJ2-5; 8 bases are a match to TRBD1. CDR1 is SGHRS, CDR2 YFSETQ, per germline. The V gene end was trimmed by 6 bases and the J gene end by 2 bases; junction bases not matched to a gene: 9. The CDR3 sequence is 15 residues long. The CDR3 DNA reads as TGCGCCAGCACCGGGACAGGAGCCTCACAAGAGACCCAGTACTTC. This sequence encodes CASTGTGASQETQYF.

This clone was seen more than once but under ten times. The V and J genes are TRBV4-1 and TRBJ2-1, with 8 bases lining up with TRBD2. The CDR3 extends over 17 amino acids. Germline CDR1 is MGHRA and CDR2 is YSYEKL. With 1 base clipped from V and 9 bases from J, the junction kept 14 bases outside the gene matches. Here the CDR3 reads CASSQVDLGLARGEQFF. In DNA form, the CDR3 reads TGCGCCAGCAGCCAAGTGGATCTAGGACTAGCTCGGGGTGAGCAGTTCTTC.

This clone was picked up a small number of times. The genes are TRBV2 and TRBJ2-5; maybe TRBD1 (6 bases). Trimming took off 8 bases at V and 4 bases at J, with 17 bases between the two ends. Germline CDR1 and CDR2: SNHLY and FYNNEI. This CDR3 region has 14 residues. CDR3 amino acids: CASRAAGAGETQYF. DNA for the CDR3: TGTGCCAGCCGAGCCGCAGGGGCTGGAGAGACCCAGTACTTC.